The T cell receptor beta chain under discussion was sequenced for a study of cytomegalovirus exposure and HLA in healthy donors. With regard to this clone: Its antigen is as yet unknown.

Findings of the study overall: When the data were analyzed later, several of the most significant clusters appeared to be linked to common viral pathogens. Most subjects' HLA-A and HLA-B alleles were reportedly predicted from TCR beta sequences. Highest at DRB1 and lowest at HLA-C, TCR association rates differed among HLA loci in a later analysis.

This CDR3 is 15 amino acids long. CDR1 and CDR2 (germline): SGHRS, YFSETQ. V shed 0 bases and J 5 bases; nucleotides not matched to a gene: 6. The donors, nominally healthy at sampling, likely had unrecorded immune exposures. The PCR had 60 Vbeta and 13 Jbeta primers. Data came from immunoSEQ multiplex PCR; TCRdb stores just in-frame clones and leaves some out. The sample holds approximately 160,000 clones; around 81% are singletons and the top ten take about 1%. The clonotype was recovered from a middle-aged woman in good health and CMV-seronegative. The sequencing sample was made of PBMCs. This sequence joins TRBV5-1 and TRBJ2-5, with 8 positions matching TRBD1. The CDR3 loop reads CASSLGPGGAETQYF. The CDR3 nucleotides are TGCGCCAGCAGCTTGGGGCCAGGGGGCGCGGAGACCCAGTACTTC.